Listed below are T cell receptor beta chains from one sample, sequenced in a study of cytomegalovirus exposure and HLA in healthy donors. The table came from immunoSEQ multiplex PCR; TCRdb's copy has only in-frame clones and leaves some out. The table shows 95,000 to 150,000 clones, with about 81% occurring only once. Specimen: PBMCs. The receptors here all came from a woman aged 30 to 39 in good health and CMV-seronegative. Both conserved end residues are part of each CDR3. The order of the fields is D gene, CDR3 length, J gene, clone size, V gene, CDR3 DNA, CDR3 protein. D genes are given only for firm matches. Rows give clone size only sometimes, using once, few, many, or a class for an expanded clone.

>NA|13|TRBJ2-7|NA|TRBV19
TGTGCCAGTAGTCAGGTAGGGGCCTACGAGCAGTACTTC
CASSQVGAYEQYF
>NA|16|TRBJ1-5|NA|TRBV21-1
TGTGCCAGCAGCAAAATGCATGGAGAGAGGAGACAGCCCCAGCATTTT
CASSKMHGERRQPQHF
>TRBD1|13|TRBJ2-7|once|TRBV19
TGTGCCAGTAGTTCCGGGACAGGGGACGAGCAGTACTTC
CASSSGTGDEQYF
>NA|16|TRBJ1-5|once|TRBV15
TGTGCCACCAGTCCAGACAGTCCCCAACTCAATCAGCCCCAGCATTTT
CATSPDSPQLNQPQHF
>TRBD1|15|TRBJ2-7|NA|TRBV6-6
TGTGCCAGCAGTACTAGACAGGGGAATACCTACGAGCAGTACTTC
CASSTRQGNTYEQYF
>TRBD1|16|TRBJ1-1|once|TRBV5-3
TGTGCCAGAAGTTACAGGACAGGGGGCGCGTACACTGAAGCTTTCTTT
CARSYRTGGAYTEAFF
>NA|14|TRBJ1-1|NA|TRBV16
TGTGCCAGCAGCCATAACCTAGGAGGCACTGAAGCTTTCTTT
CASSHNLGGTEAFF
>TRBD2|17|TRBJ2-5|NA|TRBV9
TGTGCCAGCAGCGTAGGGGTAGCGGGAGGGGGGCAAGAGACCCAGTACTTC
CASSVGVAGGGQETQYF
>TRBD1|15|TRBJ2-5|NA|TRBV5-1
TGCGCCAGCAGTCCCGGGACAGGGCTGGAGGAGACCCAGTACTTC
CASSPGTGLEETQYF
>NA|17|TRBJ1-2|NA|TRBV4-1
TGCGCCAGCAGCCAAGAAAGGGGCGGAGGGAACTACTATGGCTACACCTTC
CASSQERGGGNYYGYTF
>TRBD1|14|TRBJ2-4|NA|TRBV28
TGTGCCAGCAGTTCCGGACAGGTCAAAAACATTCAGTACTTC
CASSSGQVKNIQYF
>NA|14|TRBJ2-7|NA|TRBV7-8
TGTGCCAGCAGCTTATCCACGTCTAGCTACGAGCAGTACTTC
CASSLSTSSYEQYF
>NA|13|TRBJ1-5|once|TRBV7-8
TGTGCCAGCAGCCCCACCGTGGCTCAGCCCCAGCATTTT
CASSPTVAQPQHF
>NA|15|TRBJ1-6|NA|TRBV2
TGTGCCAGCTCGGAGGACAGCACTTATAATTCACCCCTCCACTTT
CASSEDSTYNSPLHF
>TRBD2|15|TRBJ2-7|NA|TRBV7-6
TGTGCCAGCAGCCCCATGGCGGGGGAAGATTACGAGCAGTACTTC
CASSPMAGEDYEQYF
>TRBD1|14|TRBJ2-7|NA|TRBV11-3
TGTGCCAGCGGCCGTCGGGACAGGGCGTACGAGCAGTACTTC
CASGRRDRAYEQYF
>NA|15|TRBJ1-6|once|TRBV6-1
TGTGCCAGCGTTTATCCGGGACACTATAATTCACCCCTCCACTTT
CASVYPGHYNSPLHF
>TRBD2|14|TRBJ2-7|NA|TRBV7-9
TGTTCCAGCAGCTCGGGACTAGCGGGCTACGAGCAGTACTTC
CSSSSGLAGYEQYF
>NA|12|TRBJ2-3|NA|TRBV18
TGTGCCAGCTCCCGTAGCACAGATACGCAGTATTTT
CASSRSTDTQYF
>NA|15|TRBJ1-4|NA|TRBV2
TGTGCCAGCAATTTGGCCGAAACAACTAATGAAAAACTGTTTTTT
CASNLAETTNEKLFF
>TRBD1|16|TRBJ1-3|NA|TRBV6-1
TGTGCCAGCAGTGACGTGGGACAGGGATCTGGAAACACCATATATTTT
CASSDVGQGSGNTIYF
>TRBD2|15|TRBJ2-5|NA|TRBV7-2
TGTGCCAGCAGCTCATCGAGCGGGAGAAGAGAGACCCAGTACTTC
CASSSSSGRRETQYF
>NA|18|TRBJ1-5|NA|TRBV27
TGTGCCAGCAAACCCCTGAGACAGATTGACGGCCAGAGTCAGCCCCAGCATTTT
CASKPLRQIDGQSQPQHF
>TRBD1|18|TRBJ2-7|NA|TRBV7-9
TGTGCCAGCAGTTCGCAGGGGGCAGGGGTTGGGTTAACCTACGAGCAGTACTTC
CASSSQGAGVGLTYEQYF
>TRBD2|14|TRBJ2-1|NA|TRBV7-2
TGTGCCAGCAGCGAGGGACTAGCGACCAATGAGCAGTTCTTC
CASSEGLATNEQFF
>NA|16|TRBJ1-2|few|TRBV5-1
TGCGCCAGCAGCTTTTCGGACACGATGATTGACTATGGCTACACCTTC
CASSFSDTMIDYGYTF
>NA|15|TRBJ1-4|few|TRBV5-1
TGCGCCAGCAGCTTGGCTGAATACAGGGATGAAAAACTGTTTTTT
CASSLAEYRDEKLFF
>NA|15|TRBJ1-1|once|TRBV19
TGTGCCAGTAGTGCAACCGGGGGGGGATACACTGAAGCTTTCTTT
CASSATGGGYTEAFF
>NA|13|TRBJ1-4|NA|TRBV7-2
TGTGCCAGCAGCTTAGTAGGCGGAGAAAAACTGTTTTTT
CASSLVGGEKLFF
>TRBD2|11|TRBJ2-7|NA|TRBV6-6
TGTGCCAGCAGCCCACTAGCGAGACAGTACTTC
CASSPLARQYF
>NA|15|TRBJ2-3|NA|TRBV30
TGTGCCTGGAGGAAATCAGGGTGGAACACAGATACGCAGTATTTT
CAWRKSGWNTDTQYF
>NA|13|TRBJ1-1|NA|TRBV5-4
TGTGCCAGCAGAAGGCAGGGATCCACTGAAGCTTTCTTT
CASRRQGSTEAFF
>NA|14|TRBJ2-5|NA|TRBV5-1
TGCGCCAGCCAGGCGGGTACCAACCAAGAGACCCAGTACTTC
CASQAGTNQETQYF
>TRBD2|14|TRBJ2-7|once|TRBV11-2
TGTGCCAGCAGCCAAGGGGGACTAGCCTACGAGCAGTACTTC
CASSQGGLAYEQYF
>TRBD1|14|TRBJ1-6|NA|TRBV9
TGTGCCAGCAGCGCCGGGACAGTTAATTCACCCCTCCACTTT
CASSAGTVNSPLHF